These 24 T cell receptor beta chains originate from one sample sequenced in a study of regulatory T cells in long-lasting Graves disease. Arm-PCR of CDR3 regions and iRepertoire HTBI primers were the basis on which TCR beta libraries were built. MiXCR, run by TCRdb on the multiplex PCR reads, gives a single entry per CDR3 protein. The sample has about 350,000 distinct CDR3 sequences, 16% seen once. Regarding time point: newly diagnosed GD, antithyroid drugs for less than 3 months. PBMCs were the source of the RNA used for TCR sequencing. Another study also made use of these data, one on T cells in Graves' hyperthyroidism and ophthalmopathy.

This specimen consisted of peripheral blood mononuclear cells (PBMCs), obtained at new diagnosis, from a patient treated with antithyroid drugs. Receptor source: a man between 35 and 55 years old with Graves disease.

Only a few counts were recorded for this clonotype. The rearrangement joins TRBV3-1 to TRBJ2-5; 7 bases map to TRBD1. The CDR3 sequence is 14 residues long. Trimming at V came to 4 bases and at J to 5 bases, leaving 7 bases not matched to a gene. Germline CDR1 LGHDT, CDR2 YNNKEL (reference sequence). The CDR3 nucleotides are TGTGCCAGCAGCCCAGACAGGGTCGTCGAGACCCAGTACTTC. Amino acid sequence: CASSPDRVVETQYF.

This clonotype was seen many times. The rearrangement uses TRBV27 and TRBJ2-7; 9 nucleotides line up with TRBD1. V lost 2 bases, J lost 7 bases, and 12 bases stayed unmatched. This CDR3 comprises 16 residues. Germline V gene data show CDR1 as MNHEY and CDR2 as SMNVEV (reference sequence). CDR3 sequence (DNA): TGTGCCAGCAGTTTAATTGGAGGGACAGGGCTGGGAGAGCAGTACTTC. Amino acid sequence: CASSLIGGTGLGEQYF.

The chain recombines TRBV6-1 with TRBJ2-2; D call uncertain. The ends were cut back, 6 bases at V and 8 bases at J, with 16 bases in the middle. CDR3 length: 14 residues. Germline CDR1 reads MNHNS; CDR2 reads SASEGT. The CDR3 nucleotides are TGTGCCAGCAGGCCGGGCGGTGAGGTAGGGGAGCTGTTTTTT. Encoded protein: CASRPGGEVGELFF.

This clonotype was detected ten times or more. This chain uses TRBV12-3 or TRBV12-4 with TRBJ1-1, with D possibly TRBD1 on 5 matching bases. The CDR3 length is 14 residues. Trimming cost V 4 bases and J 11 bases, with 20 bases left between them. The CDR3 spells CASSYLGNGADAFF. The CDR3 bases are TGTGCCAGCAGTTACCTGGGGAATGGGGCGGATGCTTTCTTT.

This clonotype was observed at least ten times. The chain employs TRBV11-2 and TRBJ2-2; D uncertain. CDR3 length: 14 residues. Germline V gene data show CDR1 as SGHAT and CDR2 as FQNNGV. Trimming removed 5 bases from V and 4 bases from J, with 11 bases in between. Here the CDR3 reads CASSPVVTTGELFF. CDR3 nucleotides: TGTGCCAGCAGCCCAGTAGTAACCACCGGGGAGCTGTTTTTT. Complete variable domain (other parts from reference TRBV11-2 and TRBJ2-2): EAGVAQSPRYKIIEKRQSVAFWCNPISGHATLYWYQQILGQGPKLLIQFQNNGVVDDSQLPKDRFSAERLKGVDSTLKIQPAKLEDSAVYLCASSPVVTTGELFFGEGSRLTVL.

This clonotype was recorded a few times. The CDR3 is CSVERPRGAVGTDTQYF. CDR3 bases: TGCAGCGTTGAACGTCCGCGAGGGGCTGTGGGCACAGATACGCAGTATTTT. V gene TRBV29-1 combines with J gene TRBJ2-3, with D tentatively TRBD1 or TRBD2 (5 bases each). V lost 2 bases, J lost 1 base, and 19 bases lay in between. Germline lookup yields CDR1 SQVTM and CDR2 ANQGSEA. This CDR3 has 17 amino acids.

The chain couples TRBV7-9 to TRBJ1-4; D is undetermined. The CDR3 has 14 residues. Deletions cut 3 bases from V and 4 bases from J, with 9 bases between. Germline V gives CDR1 SEHNR, CDR2 FQNEAQ (reference sequence). The CDR3 nucleotides are TGTGCCAGCAGCTTGGCCAGCCTTAATGAAAAACTGTTTTTT. Translated: CASSLASLNEKLFF.

This clonotype was picked up one time. This sequence joins TRBV5-1 and TRBJ2-2; maybe TRBD2 (5 bases). The CDR3 has 15 residues. The V end lost 2 bases, the J end lost 3 bases, and 11 bases lay between the germline ends. Germline V CDR1 and CDR2: SGHRS, YFSETQ. The CDR3 coding sequence is TGCGCCAGCAGCTTAGATAGGCGGGACACCGGGGAGCTGTTTTTT. Amino acid sequence: CASSLDRRDTGELFF.

This clonotype was seen a handful of times. The chain couples TRBV5-6 to TRBJ2-5; no reliable D call. CDR1 SGHDT and CDR2 YYEEEE come from the germline V gene. Trimming pared 3 bases from V and 2 bases from J, leaving 8 bases between. The CDR3 sequence is 13 residues long. In DNA, the CDR3 is TGTGCCAGCAGCTCTCCGAATCAAGAGACCCAGTACTTC. Translation gives CASSSPNQETQYF. Using reference TRBV5-6 and TRBJ2-5 for the parts outside the CDR3, the full variable domain is DAGVTQSPTHLIKTRGQQVTLRCSPKSGHDTVSWYQQALGQGPQFIFQYYEEEERQRGNFPDRFSGHQFPNYSSELNVNALLLGDSALYLCASSSPNQETQYFGPGTRLLVL.

The J gene is TRBJ2-7, the V gene TRBV19; 8 positions agree with TRBD1. The germline gives CDR1 LNHDA, CDR2 SQIVND (reference sequence). The CDR3 covers 14 residues. J lost 3 bases, V lost 7 bases, and 8 bases had no gene match. DNA for the CDR3: TGTGCCAGTAACTCCGGGACAGGTAGCTACGAGCAGTACTTC. As protein: CASNSGTGSYEQYF.

The CDR3 DNA reads as TGCGCCAGCAGCAGTTTAGCCTACGTGGAGACCCAGTACTTC. The encoded protein is CASSSLAYVETQYF. J is TRBJ2-5 and V is TRBV5-1; D unresolved. This CDR3 is 14 amino acids long. V was shortened by 4 bases and J by 5 bases, with 15 bases between the two germline ends. Germline V gives CDR1 SGHRS, CDR2 YFSETQ.

This clonotype was recorded a few times. V and J are TRBV2 and TRBJ2-7, with TRBD2 matching over 11 bases. The V gene's germline CDR1 is SNHLY and CDR2 FYNNEI. This CDR3 comprises 16 residues. V was pared by 9 bases and J by 3 bases, with 13 bases of the junction left unmatched. The CDR3 loop reads CASTDSSGGHHYEQYF. The CDR3 DNA reads as TGTGCCAGTACCGATTCTAGCGGGGGGCACCACTACGAGCAGTACTTC.

This clonotype has a count of ten or more. One junction end disagrees with the germline gene, perhaps due to a read error. The rearrangement joins TRBV5-1 to TRBJ2-3; D gene ambiguous. The germline CDR1 and CDR2 sequences are SGHRS and YFSETQ. This CDR3 contains 16 residues. The CDR3 spells CASSLGGGYPTDTQYF. For the CDR3, the DNA is TGTGCCAGCAGCCTGGGTGGTGGGTACCCCACAGATACGCAGTATTTT.

This clonotype occurred many times. V is TRBV7-2 and J is TRBJ2-5; tentatively, D is TRBD2 (5 bases). Germline values: CDR1 SGHTA, CDR2 FQGNSA. Deletions cut 1 base from V and 5 bases from J, with 11 bases between. This CDR3 spans 14 amino acids. The DNA for the CDR3 is TGTGCCAGCAGCTTAGTAGTCGGGGTGGAGACCCAGTACTTC. Amino acid sequence: CASSLVVGVETQYF.

This clonotype was observed at least ten times. This rearrangement joins TRBV2 to TRBJ1-1; a possible D gene is TRBD1 (6 bases). The CDR3 runs to 15 residues. Trimming took 8 bases from V and 1 from J, leaving 17 bases between them. The germline V gene has CDR1 SNHLY and CDR2 FYNNEI. CDR3 sequence reads: CASLIDRSKNTEAFF. The CDR3 DNA sequence: TGTGCCAGCCTCATAGACAGGAGTAAGAACACTGAAGCTTTCTTT.

This clonotype was detected many times. This sequence joins TRBV5-1 and TRBJ1-1; the match to TRBD1 covers 8 bases. With V trimmed by 8 bases and J by 3 bases, 6 bases remained unmatched. Germline CDR1 reads SGHRS; CDR2 reads YFSETQ. CDR3 length: 13 amino acids. CDR3 DNA sequence: TGCGCCAGTAAGGACAGGGAAGACACTGAAGCTTTCTTT. Its protein product is CASKDREDTEAFF. Drawing the rest from reference TRBV5-1 and TRBJ1-1, the complete variable domain is KAGVTQTPRYLIKTRGQQVTLSCSPISGHRSVSWYQQTPGQGLQFLFEYFSETQRNKGNFPGRFSGRQFSNSRSEMNVSTLELGDSALYLCASKDREDTEAFFGQGTRLTVV.

In its sample, this clonotype was seen a few times. V and J are TRBV18 and TRBJ2-5; D uncertain. The CDR3 length is 15 residues. Germline V gives CDR1 KGHSH, CDR2 LQKENI. V lost 3 bases and J 2 bases, leaving 13 bases between the germline ends. The CDR3 DNA reads as TGTGCCAGCTCACCCCGGACCGCAAGTCAAGAGACCCAGTACTTC. Encoded protein: CASSPRTASQETQYF. Supplemented by reference TRBV18 and TRBJ2-5, the full variable domain reads NAGVMQNPRHLVRRRGQEARLRCSPMKGHSHVYWYRQLPEEGLKFMVYLQKENIIDESGMPKERFSAEFPKEGPSILRIQQVVRGDSAAYFCASSPRTASQETQYFGPGTRLLVL.

This clonotype was observed many times. The V call is TRBV11-2, the J call TRBJ1-6; 7 bases are a match to TRBD1. V was pared by 5 bases and J by 7 bases, with 8 bases of the junction left unmatched. This CDR3 has 15 amino acids. The germline V gene encodes CDR1 SGHAT and CDR2 FQNNGV. CDR3 bases: TGTGCCAGCAGCCCCAAGACAGGGTGGAATTCACCCCTCCACTTT. This translates into CASSPKTGWNSPLHF.

V usage is TRBV27 and J usage is TRBJ2-4; 10 bases match TRBD1. Unmatched junction bases numbered 7, after V lost 5 bases and J lost 9 bases. Per the germline V gene, CDR1 is MNHEY and CDR2 is SMNVEV (reference sequence). The CDR3 has 14 residues. CDR3 residues: CASSQGQGRGIQYF. DNA for the CDR3: TGTGCCAGCAGTCAGGGACAGGGGCGAGGCATTCAGTACTTC.

This clonotype occurred a few times. The J gene is TRBJ2-7, the V gene TRBV15; 10 nucleotides align to TRBD1. Germline V gives CDR1 LNHNV, CDR2 YYDKDF (reference sequence). The length of the CDR3 is 23 residues. V gave up 2 bases and J gave up 1 base; unmatched junction bases: 26. CDR3 loop: CATSRIFRIWDRGSIGESYEQYF. CDR3 nucleotides: TGTGCCACCAGCAGAATCTTCAGGATTTGGGACAGGGGATCTATTGGAGAATCCTACGAGCAGTACTTC.

This clonotype was seen a single time. The chain is built from TRBV7-2 and TRBJ2-1, with 10 bases aligning to TRBD2. Per germline, CDR1 SGHTA and CDR2 FQGNSA. V was pared by 5 bases and J by 7 bases, with 8 bases of the junction left unmatched. The CDR3 spans 15 residues. CDR3 in amino acids: CASSRTSGVGNEQFF. In nucleotides, the CDR3 is TGTGCCAGCAGCCGTACTAGCGGGGTGGGGAATGAGCAGTTCTTC.

This clonotype was seen at least ten times. The genes are TRBV11-2 and TRBJ1-3; 12 bases fit TRBD1. CDR1 is SGHAT and CDR2 is FQNNGV in the germline V gene. CDR3 length equals 17 residues. J lost 4 bases, V lost 4 bases, and 8 bases had no gene match. The CDR3 spells CASSWPRDRGRGNTIYF. The CDR3 nucleotides read TGTGCCAGCAGCTGGCCCCGGGACAGGGGGCGCGGAAACACCATATATTTT.

About this clonotype: A much bigger clone sits one base away, suggesting this may be a read error. The chain has TRBV6-2 or TRBV6-3 and TRBJ2-3; 7 nucleotides match TRBD2. After removal of 6 bases from V and 4 bases from J, the junction contained 10 bases not matched to a gene. CDR3 length: 15 amino acids. Germline CDR1 and CDR2: MNHEY and SVGEGT. CDR3 coding DNA: TGTGCCAGCAGACCCTGGCGCACTAGCGCAGATACGCAGTATTTT. The encoded protein is CASRPWRTSADTQYF.

This clonotype occurred many times. The chain couples TRBV5-4 to TRBJ2-5; TRBD1 matches at 7 bases. CDR1 SGHNT and CDR2 YYREEE come from the germline V gene (reference sequence). CDR3 size: 15 residues. V trimming: 4 bases; J trimming: 1 base; junction bases outside the gene matches: 7. In DNA form, the CDR3 reads TGTGCCAGCAGCAGAGGGACAGTAAGCCAAGAGACCCAGTACTTC. Its protein is CASSRGTVSQETQYF.